This T cell receptor beta chain was sequenced for a study of human T cells and chemical hapten exposure. Only a few counts were recorded for this clonotype. Germline lookup yields CDR1 DFQATT and CDR2 SNEGSKA (reference sequence). V was clipped by 4 bases and J by 4 bases, with 17 bases between them. The CDR3 is 14 amino acids. Within the library, unique molecular identifiers were attached to each individual cDNA molecule. TCRdb re-derived calls from the RACE reads in MiXCR, one entry per CDR3 protein. The sample comprises 50,000 or so distinct CDR3 sequences, 9% to 9.5% of which are singletons, and roughly 4.1% rests with the top ten. Time point noted: patch test 1, 2 weeks after DPC sensitization. Stated treatment: therapeutic diphenylcyclopropenone sensitization with weekly scalp DPC.

The sample here was whole blood, taken in connection with sensitization to the hapten diphenylcyclopropenone (DPC). This receptor was identified in a woman aged 50 to 60 with alopecia areata. Some clones in this sample may be carry-over from other donors' samples. The chain recombines TRBV20-1 with TRBJ2-7; D remains ambiguous. This CDR3 reads CSANFDTKGYEQYF. In DNA, the CDR3 is TGCAGTGCTAATTTCGACACCAAAGGGTACGAGCAGTACTTC.